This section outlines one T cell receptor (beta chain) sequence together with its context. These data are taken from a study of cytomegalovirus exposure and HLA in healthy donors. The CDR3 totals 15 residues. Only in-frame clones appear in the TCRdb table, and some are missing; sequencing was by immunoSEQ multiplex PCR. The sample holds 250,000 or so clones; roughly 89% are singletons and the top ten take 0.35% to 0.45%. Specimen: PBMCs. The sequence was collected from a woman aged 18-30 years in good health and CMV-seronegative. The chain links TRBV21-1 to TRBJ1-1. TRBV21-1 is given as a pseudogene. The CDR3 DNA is TGTGCCAGCAGCAAAGGAGGTCGAAGAAAGACTGAAGCTTTCTTT. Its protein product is CASSKGGRRKTEAFF.